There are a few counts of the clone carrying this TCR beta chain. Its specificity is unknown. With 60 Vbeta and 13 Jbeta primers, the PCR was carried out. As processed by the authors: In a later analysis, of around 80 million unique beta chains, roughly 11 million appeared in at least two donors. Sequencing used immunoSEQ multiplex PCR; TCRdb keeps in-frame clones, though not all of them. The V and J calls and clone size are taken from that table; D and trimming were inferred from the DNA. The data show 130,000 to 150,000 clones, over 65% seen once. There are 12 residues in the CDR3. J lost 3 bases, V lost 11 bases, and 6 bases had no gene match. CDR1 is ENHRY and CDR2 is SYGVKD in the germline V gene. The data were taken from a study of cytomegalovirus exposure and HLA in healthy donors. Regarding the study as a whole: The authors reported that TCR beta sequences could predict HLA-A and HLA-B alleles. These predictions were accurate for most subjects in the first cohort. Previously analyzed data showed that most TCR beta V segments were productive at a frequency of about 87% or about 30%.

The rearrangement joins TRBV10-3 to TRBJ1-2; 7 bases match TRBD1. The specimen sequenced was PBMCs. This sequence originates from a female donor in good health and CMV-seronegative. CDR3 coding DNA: TGTGCCTTCCAGGGGGAGGACTATGGCTACACCTTC. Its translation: CAFQGEDYGYTF.